The 20 T cell receptor beta chains below come from one sample, sequenced in a study of T cells in Graves' hyperthyroidism and ophthalmopathy. TCR beta CDR3 regions were amplified from RNA. First-round RT-PCR with HTBI primers amplified the TCR CDR3 region. TCRdb reprocessed the multiplex PCR reads via MiXCR and lists one record per CDR3 protein. The sample lists fewer than 650,000 distinct CDR3 sequences; 46% were seen once. The sequencing sample was made of peripheral blood or thyroid tissue (not recorded which). These receptors originate from an adult woman with Graves' disease, either hyperthyroidism or ophthalmopathy (not recorded which).

The J gene is TRBJ1-5, the V gene TRBV9; D might be TRBD1 (5 bases). With 0 bases removed from V and 7 bases from J, the gap between germline ends came to 8 bases. Germline lookup yields CDR1 SGDLS and CDR2 YYNGEE. The CDR3 is 13 amino acids. The CDR3 DNA reads TGTGCCAGCAGCGTAGATGGGGGGCAGCCCCAGCATTTT. Translation: CASSVDGGQPQHF.

The gene calls are TRBV7-2 and TRBJ2-7; D gene unclear. In germline, CDR1 is SGHTA, CDR2 FQGNSA. V shed 5 bases and J shed 1 base, with 6 bases lying between them. The CDR3 is made up of 12 amino acids. For the CDR3, the DNA is TGTGCCAGCAGCCCGGAGTCCTACGAGCAGTACTTC. Protein: CASSPESYEQYF.

A few counts support this clonotype. The chain uses TRBV20-1 and TRBJ2-2, with TRBD2 identical over 12 bases. The CDR3 extends over 17 amino acids. Germline-derived CDR1 and CDR2 are DFQATT and SNEGSKA (reference sequence). With V trimmed by 5 bases and J by 1 base, 8 bases remained unmatched. DNA of the CDR3: TGCAGTGCTGCGTCGAGGGGACTAGCGGGGAACACCGGGGAGCTGTTTTTT. This codes for CSAASRGLAGNTGELFF.

CDR3 protein: CASSVGTATNTEAFF. The DNA for the CDR3 is TGTGCCAGCAGCGTAGGGACTGCTACGAACACTGAAGCTTTCTTT. The chain is built from TRBV9 and TRBJ1-1; no clear D gene. Germline CDR1 is SGDLS and CDR2 is YYNGEE. The CDR3 is 15 residues long. Trimming removed 0 bases at V and 1 base at J, with 10 bases between.

This clonotype was seen many times. The J gene is TRBJ1-2, the V gene TRBV19, with D tentatively TRBD1 (5 bases). V lost 0 bases and J lost 4, with 12 bases in between. This CDR3 region has 15 residues. Germline V gene lookup returns CDR1 LNHDA and CDR2 SQIVND (reference sequence). The CDR3 reads CASSIDPGGAYGYTF. The CDR3 coding sequence is TGTGCCAGTAGTATAGACCCAGGAGGGGCCTATGGCTACACCTTC.

Points on this clonotype: The junction departs from germline at one end; a sequencing error may be responsible. The V call is TRBV20-1, the J call TRBJ1-1; the D gene is possibly TRBD1 (5 bases). The CDR3 runs 15 residues. Per germline, CDR1 DFQATT and CDR2 SNEGSKA (reference sequence). CDR3 bases: TGCAGTGCTCGAGGAGGGGCCCAGTCGAACACTGAAGCTCTCTTT. This gives the protein CSARGGAQSNTEALF.

This clonotype appeared many times. One end of the junction varies from germline; a read error may be responsible. V usage is TRBV5-1 and J usage is TRBJ2-2; D assignment may be TRBD1 or TRBD2 (5 bases each). There are 14 residues in the CDR3. From germline, CDR1 is SGHRS and CDR2 YFSETQ. CDR3 DNA: TGCGCCAGCAGAGGAGCAGGGAACACCGGGGAGCTGTTCTTT. It codes for CASRGAGNTGELFF.

This clonotype was seen many times. The V and J genes are TRBV5-8 and TRBJ2-7, with a weak D call TRBD2 (5 bases). Germline CDR1 is SGHTS and CDR2 is YDEGEE. This CDR3 has 14 amino acids. The V end was cut by 0 bases, the J end by 3 bases, with 10 bases between. The CDR3 DNA is TGTGCCAGCAGCTTGGGTCTTAGCGTCTACGAGCAGTACTTC. Protein product: CASSLGLSVYEQYF.

This clonotype was seen more than once but under ten times. The chain is built from TRBV6-5 and TRBJ1-1; D is unresolved. Germline V gene sequence: CDR1 MNHEY, CDR2 SVGAGI. The CDR3 totals 16 residues. V lost 3 bases and J lost 6, with 20 bases in between. This CDR3 is CASSYEQSLEGAEAFF. CDR3 bases: TGTGCCAGCAGTTATGAACAGTCCCTCGAAGGCGCTGAAGCTTTCTTT.

The chain employs TRBV29-1 and TRBJ2-7; 8 bases agree with TRBD2. CDR1 SQVTM and CDR2 ANQGSEA come from the germline V gene. V lost 6 bases, J lost 7 bases, and 8 bases stayed unmatched. The CDR3 spans 12 residues. The CDR3 reads CSVEREFGEQYF. CDR3 nucleotide sequence: TGCAGCGTAGAGCGGGAGTTTGGTGAGCAGTACTTC.

This clonotype was seen a handful of times. The chain combines TRBV10-3 with TRBJ1-1; TRBD1 might be the D (6 bases). Per the germline V gene, CDR1 is ENHRY and CDR2 is SYGVKD. The V gene lost 4 bases and the J gene lost 3 bases, with 12 bases spanning the gap. This CDR3 comprises 14 residues. Written as DNA, the CDR3 is TGTGCCATCAGTGGGGGGGGCACGGACACTGAAGCTTTCTTT. Amino acid sequence: CAISGGGTDTEAFF.

This clonotype has only a few counts. One base away lies a much larger clone, so this may be a sequencing read error. This chain connects TRBV5-4 to TRBJ1-6, with unresolved D. Trimming took off 3 bases at V and 7 bases at J, with 5 bases between the two ends. There are 12 residues in the CDR3. Germline loops: CDR1 SGHNT, CDR2 YYREEE (reference sequence). CDR3 sequence: CASSCTNSPLHF. The DNA for the CDR3 is TGTGCCAGCAGCTGTACCAATTCACCCCTCCACTTT.

This clonotype was detected many times. The chain employs TRBV20-1 and TRBJ1-4; 8 bases fit TRBD1. J gave up 10 bases and V 6 bases, and 7 bases lay outside the gene matches. In germline, CDR1 is DFQATT, CDR2 SNEGSKA (reference sequence). The CDR3 totals 12 residues. CDR3 nucleotide sequence: TGCAGTGCAGGACAGGGCCATGGAAAACTGTTTTTT. Encoded protein: CSAGQGHGKLFF.

This clonotype was observed at least ten times. The V call is TRBV28, the J call TRBJ1-6, with D unclear. Trimming pared 2 bases from V and 11 bases from J, leaving 10 bases between. This CDR3 is built from 13 residues. CDR1 MDHEN and CDR2 SYDVKM come from the germline V gene. The DNA for the CDR3 is TGTGCCAGCAGTTTAGCGGGTATGGCACCCCTCCACTTT. This translates into CASSLAGMAPLHF.

V gene TRBV7-9 combines with J gene TRBJ1-1, with D perhaps matching TRBD1 (6 bases). Germline V gene sequence: CDR1 SEHNR, CDR2 FQNEAQ (reference sequence). The CDR3 has 13 residues. Trimming took 5 bases from V and 5 from J, leaving 12 bases between them. CDR3 sequence (DNA): TGTGCCAGCAGCCACCGGGGGCTTACTGAAGCTTTCTTT. Amino acids: CASSHRGLTEAFF.

Details on this clonotype: A much bigger clone sits one base away, suggesting this may be a read error. The rearrangement links TRBV7-9 to TRBJ2-7; 9 bases map to TRBD2. CDR3 length: 14 residues. The V gene's germline CDR1 is SEHNR and CDR2 FQNEAQ (reference sequence). The CDR3 DNA is TGTGCCAGCAGGCCAGCGGGGGGCAGATACGAGCGGTACTTC. This sequence encodes CASRPAGGRYERYF.

V is TRBV9 and J is TRBJ2-2; 11 bases fit TRBD1. J lost 17 bases, V lost 3 bases, and 9 bases had no gene match. This CDR3 spans 13 amino acids. Germline V lookup: CDR1 SGDLS, CDR2 YYNGEE. This CDR3 is CASSAGTGGSYFF. The CDR3 DNA sequence: TGTGCCAGCAGCGCAGGGACAGGGGGGAGCTATTTTTTT.

This chain links TRBV7-2 with TRBJ2-1, with 7 bases identical to TRBD2. The CDR3 spans 16 residues. Germline CDR1 reads SGHTA; CDR2 reads FQGNSA. The V and J ends lost 3 bases and 3 bases, in that order; junction bases with no gene match: 8. The CDR3 loop is CASSLGLAADYNEQFF. CDR3 DNA: TGTGCCAGCAGCTTGGGGCTAGCGGCTGACTACAATGAGCAGTTCTTC.

This clonotype was seen many times. This chain uses TRBV20-1 with TRBJ1-2; 9 nucleotides align to TRBD1. CDR3 size: 13 residues. V gave up 3 bases and J gave up 6 bases; unmatched junction bases: 5. Germline assignment: CDR1 DFQATT and CDR2 SNEGSKA (reference sequence). CDR3 DNA sequence: TGCAGTGCTAGCGGGGACAGGGACCATGGCTACACCTTC. This sequence encodes CSASGDRDHGYTF.

Ten or more counts support this clonotype. The chain recombines TRBV25-1 with TRBJ1-4, with D perhaps TRBD1 (6 bases). The CDR3 is made up of 14 amino acids. The V gene's germline CDR1 is MGHDK and CDR2 SYGVNS. Trimming stripped 3 bases from V and 7 bases from J, with 12 bases between. CDR3 region: CASSEHREIEKLFF. The CDR3 bases are TGTGCCAGCAGTGAGCACAGGGAAATTGAAAAACTGTTTTTT. The entire variable domain, with the rest obtained from reference TRBV25-1 and TRBJ1-4, is as follows: EADIYQTPRYLVIGTGKKITLECSQTMGHDKMYWYQQDPGMELHLIHYSYGVNSTEKGDLSSESTVSRIRTEHFPLTLESARPSHTSQYLCASSEHREIEKLFFGSGTQLSVL.